The 9 T cell receptor beta chains below were found in one sample sequenced in a study of shared clonotypes between healthy human individuals. Repertoires were generated with immunoSEQ multiplex PCR, while TCRdb's copy carries only in-frame clones and drops some. The sample carries a few hundred thousand clones, roughly 80% recorded once. Input material: memory CD4+ T cells sorted from blood. The subset is: CD45RA-negative fraction. The source of these receptors is a man aged 30 to 39 in good health.

The chain is built from TRBV30 and TRBJ2-1; TRBD2 aligns across 9 bases. Germline CDR1 GTSNPN, CDR2 SVGIG (reference sequence). The CDR3 totals 14 residues. V was clipped by 5 bases and J by 3 bases; unmatched bases: 5. CDR3 DNA: TGTGCCTGGCAGCGGACTAGCGACTACAATGAGCAGTTCTTC. Amino acid sequence: CAWQRTSDYNEQFF.

This chain uses TRBV4-3 with TRBJ2-2; 11 bases are a match to TRBD2. This CDR3 contains 16 residues. CDR1 LGHNA and CDR2 YSLEER come from the germline V gene. The V segment lost 0 bases and the J segment 6 bases; nucleotides outside the gene matches: 3. The CDR3 sequence is CASSQDISGRAGELFF. In DNA, the CDR3 is TGCGCCAGCAGCCAAGATATTAGCGGGAGGGCCGGGGAGCTGTTTTTT.

This rearrangement joins TRBV5-1 to TRBJ2-2; TRBD1 agrees at 9 bases. Germline V gene data show CDR1 as SGHRS and CDR2 as YFSETQ. The CDR3 has 15 residues. J gave up 7 bases and V 6 bases, and 10 bases lay outside the gene matches. CDR3 sequence: CASKGGQGTIGELFF. The CDR3 DNA reads TGCGCCAGCAAAGGCGGACAGGGGACAATCGGGGAGCTGTTTTTT.

There are many counts of this clone. The V call is TRBV5-1, the J call TRBJ2-3, with D maybe TRBD1 (5 bases). Germline CDR1 reads SGHRS; CDR2 reads YFSETQ. With 0 bases removed from V and 0 bases from J, the gap between germline ends came to 8 bases. There are 15 residues in the CDR3. The CDR3 DNA is TGCGCCAGCAGCTTGGCAGGGATAAGCACAGATACGCAGTATTTT. This translates into CASSLAGISTDTQYF.

Regarding this clone: Other DNA sequences of this sample code for an identical CDR3. The chain links TRBV28 to TRBJ2-7, with 8 nucleotides matching TRBD2. Germline-derived CDR1 and CDR2 are MDHEN and SYDVKM. The CDR3 spans 14 residues. V lost 6 bases to trimming and J lost 3 bases; unmatched junction nucleotides: 7. CDR3 DNA: TGTGCCAGCAGACGATCCGGGACTAGCTACGAGCAGTACTTC. As protein: CASRRSGTSYEQYF.

The chain is built from TRBV5-4 and TRBJ2-5, with 10 bases aligning to TRBD1. V lost 2 bases and J lost 2; bases outside the gene matches: 9. Germline V gives CDR1 SGHNT, CDR2 YYREEE (reference sequence). The CDR3 is 17 amino acids. The CDR3 here is CASSFTGTGVFQETQYF. The CDR3, as DNA: TGTGCCAGCAGCTTTACCGGGACAGGGGTTTTTCAAGAGACCCAGTACTTC.

This clone was recorded many times. This rearrangement joins TRBV2 to TRBJ1-5; D uncertain. CDR1 and CDR2 from the germline V gene are SNHLY and FYNNEI. The V gene lost 7 bases and the J gene lost 2 bases, with 12 bases spanning the gap. This CDR3 has 14 amino acids. Here the CDR3 DNA reads TGTGCCAGCAAGTGGGCTGGTGGCAATCAGCCCCAGCATTTT. It encodes CASKWAGGNQPQHF.

The count of this clone is one. The CDR3 reads CASSFRDSKETQYF. Here the CDR3 DNA reads TGTGCCAGCAGCTTCCGGGACAGCAAAGAGACCCAGTACTTC. V usage is TRBV7-9 and J usage is TRBJ2-5, with TRBD1 identical over 7 bases. Germline lookup yields CDR1 SEHNR and CDR2 FQNEAQ (reference sequence). This CDR3 is built from 14 residues. Unmatched junction bases numbered 4, after V lost 3 bases and J lost 3 bases.

The chain has TRBV6-1 and TRBJ1-4; 7 bases are shared with TRBD1. The germline V gene encodes CDR1 MNHNS and CDR2 SASEGT. The CDR3 runs to 15 residues. The V and J ends lost 3 bases and 6 bases, in that order; junction bases with no gene match: 7. The CDR3 region has the DNA TGTGCCAGCAGTGACCTGACAGGGTTTGATGAAAAACTGTTTTTT. Translation: CASSDLTGFDEKLFF.